The 19 T cell receptor beta chains below all came from one sample that was sequenced in a study of T cells in Graves' hyperthyroidism and ophthalmopathy. Amplified TCR beta CDR3 regions derived from RNA transcripts. HTBI primers were employed in a first-round RT-PCR of the TCR CDR3. TCRdb redid the calling of the multiplex PCR reads with MiXCR, one entry per CDR3 protein. This table has over 350,000 distinct CDR3 sequences, approximately 17% appearing once. Material: blood. Receptors were obtained from a man aged 18 to 30 with Graves' ophthalmopathy.

This clonotype was observed at least ten times. The chain links TRBV11-2 to TRBJ1-3, with D possibly matching TRBD1 (5 bases). The germline V and J ends were trimmed by 7 bases and 1 base, with 11 bases remaining between them. Per the germline V gene, CDR1 is SGHAT and CDR2 is FQNNGV. The length of the CDR3 is 14 residues. CDR3 coding DNA: TGTGCCAGCACGCCATGGGGGTCTGGAAACACCATATATTTT. Translation: CASTPWGSGNTIYF.

This clonotype was seen a few times. The gene calls are TRBV5-8 and TRBJ2-2, with 9 bases lining up with TRBD1. Germline loops: CDR1 SGHTS, CDR2 YDEGEE. The CDR3 is 16 residues long. V gave up 2 bases and J gave up 3 bases; unmatched junction bases: 5. The CDR3 DNA reads TGTGCCAGCAGCTTTGGGACAGGGCGGGACACCGGGGAGCTGTTTTTT. Protein: CASSFGTGRDTGELFF. The entire variable domain, with the rest obtained from reference TRBV5-8 and TRBJ2-2, is as follows: EAGVTQSPTHLIKTRGQQATLRCSPISGHTSVYWYQQALGLGLQFLLWYDEGEERNRGNFPPRFSGRQFPNYSSELNVNALELEDSALYLCASSFGTGRDTGELFFGEGSRLTVL.

This clonotype was picked up many times. The chain recombines TRBV11-2 with TRBJ1-1, with D possibly matching TRBD1 (6 bases). Trimming took 5 bases from V and 4 from J, leaving 20 bases between them. CDR3 length: 16 residues. Germline CDR1 SGHAT, CDR2 FQNNGV. Written as DNA, the CDR3 is TGTGCCAGCAGCCCGGCAGTGGGGGGCGTGGGCACTGAAGCTTTCTTT. Translated: CASSPAVGGVGTEAFF.

J is TRBJ1-4 and V is TRBV10-3; D gene unclear. CDR3 length equals 13 residues. CDR1 is ENHRY and CDR2 is SYGVKD in the germline V gene. V dropped 8 bases and J dropped 8 bases, with 15 bases sitting between them. CDR3 in amino acids: CAISSVGSEKLFF. CDR3 DNA: TGTGCCATCTCCTCGGTGGGGTCGGAAAAACTGTTTTTT.

This clonotype was seen repeatedly, ten times or more. The chain combines TRBV9 with TRBJ2-7; maybe TRBD2 (6 bases). Germline CDR1 reads SGDLS; CDR2 reads YYNGEE. CDR3 length equals 15 residues. Deletions cut 0 bases from V and 3 bases from J, with 13 bases between. The CDR3 protein is CASSVGWSEGYEQYF. CDR3 DNA: TGTGCCAGCAGCGTAGGATGGTCGGAGGGCTACGAGCAGTACTTC.

At least ten counts were recorded for this clonotype. The J gene is TRBJ2-3, the V gene TRBV28; D might be TRBD2 (7 bases). The CDR3 runs to 14 residues. The V gene lost 7 bases and the J gene lost 2 bases, with 13 bases spanning the gap. In germline, CDR1 is MDHEN, CDR2 SYDVKM. The CDR3 loop is CASKEGGVTDTQYF. The CDR3 coding sequence is TGTGCCAGCAAAGAGGGGGGGGTCACAGATACGCAGTATTTT.

This clonotype showed up many times. The rearrangement joins TRBV11-2 to TRBJ1-1; D is unresolved. In germline, CDR1 is SGHAT, CDR2 FQNNGV. The germline V and J ends were trimmed by 1 base and 7 bases, with 4 bases remaining between them. The CDR3 totals 11 residues. CDR3 DNA: TGTGCCAGCAGCTTAGTTGTTGAAGCTTTCTTT. Translating gives CASSLVVEAFF.

This clonotype was counted a few times. The junction departs from the called germline gene at one end, perhaps through a read error. CDR3 DNA: TGCGCCAGCAACCAAGATATCGGGGGTCCGGAGACCCAGTACTTC. This gives the protein CASNQDIGGPETQYF. J is TRBJ2-5 and V is TRBV4-1; D is perhaps TRBD2 (6 bases). The CDR3 runs to 15 residues. Germline values: CDR1 MGHRA, CDR2 YSYEKL.

This clonotype was observed at least ten times. The J gene is TRBJ2-5, the V gene TRBV12-3 or TRBV12-4; the match to TRBD2 covers 8 bases. This CDR3 is built from 15 residues. V lost 6 bases, J lost 4 bases, and 10 bases stayed unmatched. Written as DNA, the CDR3 is TGTGCCAGCAGCCCCGGGAGCGGGGGAGGAGAGACCCAGTACTTC. Translating it yields CASSPGSGGGETQYF.

The rearrangement links TRBV15 to TRBJ1-1; TRBD1 is a possible D gene (5 bases). Germline values: CDR1 LNHNV, CDR2 YYDKDF (reference sequence). Deletions cut 1 base from V and 1 base from J, with 7 bases between. The CDR3 has 14 amino acids. CDR3 sequence: CATSRGGANTEAFF. DNA for the CDR3: TGTGCCACCAGCAGAGGAGGGGCGAACACTGAAGCTTTCTTT.

This chain uses TRBV5-1 with TRBJ2-1; 9 bases map to TRBD2. Per the germline V gene, CDR1 is SGHRS and CDR2 is YFSETQ. The CDR3 length is 16 residues. Germline trimming cut 1 base from V and 9 bases from J; bases unmatched to any gene: 11. The DNA of the CDR3 is TGCGCCAGCAGCTTGTATGGCAGCGGGGGGCGGGGTGAGCAGTTCTTC. Translated: CASSLYGSGGRGEQFF.

This rearrangement joins TRBV3-1 to TRBJ1-4; D is unresolved. The CDR3 extends over 14 amino acids. The germline V gene has CDR1 LGHDT and CDR2 YNNKEL (reference sequence). The germline V and J ends were trimmed by 4 bases and 7 bases, with 13 bases remaining between them. In DNA form, the CDR3 reads TGTGCCAGCAGCCCACTGGTTGGGAGTGAAAAACTGTTTTTT. Translating gives CASSPLVGSEKLFF.

The V gene is TRBV20-1, the J gene TRBJ1-4; D unclear. Germline CDR1 is DFQATT and CDR2 is SNEGSKA (reference sequence). V was pared by 6 bases and J by 0 bases, with 11 bases between. CDR3 size: 14 residues. Written as DNA, the CDR3 is TGCAGTGCCCTCAGTGGGGCAACTAATGAAAAACTGTTTTTT. This gives the protein CSALSGATNEKLFF.

This chain uses TRBV18 with TRBJ2-5; no reliable D call. This CDR3 contains 15 residues. CDR1 is KGHSH, CDR2 LQKENI, per germline. V lost 2 bases, J lost 2 bases, and 12 bases lay in between. CDR3 nucleotides: TGTGCCAGCTCACCAAATAGGGCTCCACAAGAGACCCAGTACTTC. Translating gives CASSPNRAPQETQYF. Drawing the rest from reference TRBV18 and TRBJ2-5, the complete variable domain is NAGVMQNPRHLVRRRGQEARLRCSPMKGHSHVYWYRQLPEEGLKFMVYLQKENIIDESGMPKERFSAEFPKEGPSILRIQQVVRGDSAAYFCASSPNRAPQETQYFGPGTRLLVL.

This clonotype came up a few times. The V gene is TRBV5-1, the J gene TRBJ1-4; 7 bases map to TRBD1. The CDR3 consists of 15 residues. The ends lost 4 bases at V and 7 bases at J; junction bases unmatched: 10. Germline CDR1 is SGHRS and CDR2 is YFSETQ. The CDR3 loop is CASSRNGQDSEKLFF. In DNA form, the CDR3 reads TGCGCCAGCAGCAGAAACGGACAGGATTCTGAAAAACTGTTTTTT.

The gene calls are TRBV5-1 and TRBJ2-1; TRBD1 is a possible D gene (5 bases). This CDR3 is built from 16 residues. The V gene lost 1 base and the J gene lost 6 bases, with 17 bases spanning the gap. Germline V gives CDR1 SGHRS, CDR2 YFSETQ. The CDR3, as DNA: TGCGCCAGCAGCTTGAATTGGGCGCAGGGTCCCAATGAGCAGTTCTTC. Translating gives CASSLNWAQGPNEQFF.

The table lists this clonotype with a few counts. V usage is TRBV29-1 and J usage is TRBJ1-1, with 8 bases that match TRBD1. Germline assignment: CDR1 SQVTM and CDR2 ANQGSEA. The CDR3 has 16 residues. The ends lost 2 bases at V and 5 bases at J; junction bases unmatched: 13. The CDR3 sequence: CSVEIRTGPRGTEAFF. The CDR3 DNA is TGCAGCGTTGAAATTCGGACAGGGCCAAGAGGAACTGAAGCTTTCTTT. The full variable domain, with the rest looked up from reference TRBV29-1 and TRBJ1-1, is SAVISQKPSRDICQRGTSLTIQCQVDSQVTMMFWYRQQPGQSLTLIATANQGSEATYESGFVIDKFPISRPNLTFSTLTVSNMSPEDSSIYLCSVEIRTGPRGTEAFFGQGTRLTVV.

This clonotype has at least ten counts. V gene TRBV6-1 combines with J gene TRBJ2-3; TRBD2 matches at 10 bases. Looked up from germline, CDR1 is MNHNS and CDR2 is SASEGT. V dropped 6 bases and J dropped 9; count of bases not matched to a gene: 6. The CDR3 length is 13 residues. CDR3 loop: CASRSGGATTQYF. CDR3 nucleotides: TGTGCCAGCAGGAGCGGGGGGGCTACGACGCAGTATTTT.

This clonotype showed up many times. CDR3 DNA sequence: TGCAGTGCTAGCGAGGGGGTGGGGAATCAGCCCCAGCATTTT. Its protein product is CSASEGVGNQPQHF. The chain links TRBV20-1 to TRBJ1-5, with TRBD1 as a possible D gene (6 bases). Per germline, CDR1 DFQATT and CDR2 SNEGSKA (reference sequence). V was trimmed by 3 bases and J by 4 bases, leaving 13 bases between them. This CDR3 is 14 amino acids long.